What follows are 17 T cell receptor beta chains derived from one specimen sequenced in a study of high-grade serous ovarian cancer treatment subgroups. The tumor samples were collected prior to definitive surgery or chemotherapy. Here immunoSEQ multiplex PCR was the method, and the copy in TCRdb shows in-frame clones only, minus some. Among approximately 30,000 clones, 80% to 90% were seen once, and the ten largest hold 2.1%. The sequencing sample was made of tumor tissue. The origin of the receptors is a human donor with high-grade serous ovarian cancer.

This clone showed up just a few times. The chain has TRBV7-9 and TRBJ1-1; no firm D call. In germline, CDR1 is SEHNR, CDR2 FQNEAQ (reference sequence). V dropped 7 bases and J dropped 4 bases, with 13 bases sitting between them. This CDR3 has 13 residues. CDR3 amino acids: CASKMGASTEAFF. CDR3 DNA sequence: TGTGCCAGCAAGATGGGTGCGAGCACTGAAGCTTTCTTT.

The V gene is TRBV11-2, the J gene TRBJ1-1; D possibly corresponds to TRBD1 (6 bases). The ends were cut back, 8 bases at V and 0 bases at J, with 19 bases in the middle. The CDR3 sequence is 16 residues long. Germline V gives CDR1 SGHAT, CDR2 FQNNGV. The DNA for the CDR3 is TGTGCCAGCGGTAAACAAACAGGGTACATGAACACTGAAGCTTTCTTT. Amino acid sequence: CASGKQTGYMNTEAFF.

The V and J genes are TRBV10-2 and TRBJ2-6; D call uncertain. Germline V gives CDR1 WSHSY, CDR2 SAAADI. Trimming shortened V by 2 bases and J by 2 bases, and 1 base separated the two germline ends. The CDR3 totals 13 residues. CDR3 loop: CASSEPGANVLTF. The CDR3, as DNA: TGCGCCAGCAGTGAGCCTGGGGCCAACGTCCTGACTTTC.

The rearrangement uses TRBV4-1 and TRBJ2-5; D is unresolved. The germline V gene encodes CDR1 MGHRA and CDR2 YSYEKL. This CDR3 spans 15 amino acids. Trimming left V 0 bases short and J 1 base short, with 9 bases between. CDR3 in DNA: TGCGCCAGCAGCCAAGAGTCAGGCTCCCAAGAGACCCAGTACTTC. Protein product: CASSQESGSQETQYF.

The chain employs TRBV28 and TRBJ1-2; a possible D gene is TRBD1 (5 bases). Germline V gene data show CDR1 as MDHEN and CDR2 as SYDVKM. V lost 6 bases to trimming and J lost 5 bases, with 25 bases between them. The CDR3 is made up of 17 amino acids. The chain's CDR3 is CASSPKTVRVVKYGYTF. CDR3 DNA sequence: TGTGCCAGCAGCCCCAAGACGGTCAGGGTCGTAAAGTATGGCTACACCTTC.

This chain uses TRBV5-1 with TRBJ2-7; no reliable D call. Trimming shortened V by 0 bases and J by 5 bases, and 6 bases separated the two germline ends. Looked up from germline, CDR1 is SGHRS and CDR2 is YFSETQ. This CDR3 has 12 amino acids. The CDR3 DNA sequence: TGCGCCAGCAGCTTGGACGCGCACGAGCAGTACTTC. Its translation: CASSLDAHEQYF.

V gene TRBV11-1 combines with J gene TRBJ2-7; D may match TRBD1 or TRBD2 (5 bases each). From germline, CDR1 is SGHAT and CDR2 FQDESV (reference sequence). The germline V and J ends were trimmed by 1 base and 3 bases, with 13 bases remaining between them. The CDR3 consists of 15 residues. The CDR3 protein is CASSLGGASIYEQYF. CDR3 DNA sequence: TGTGCCAGCAGCTTAGGAGGGGCTAGCATCTACGAGCAGTACTTC. Together with reference TRBV11-1 and TRBJ2-7, the CDR3 gives the full variable domain: EAEVAQSPRYKITEKSQAVAFWCDPISGHATLYWYRQILGQGPELLVQFQDESVVDDSQLPKDRFSAERLKGVDSTLKIQPAELGDSAMYLCASSLGGASIYEQYFGPGTRLTVT.

This chain connects TRBV28 to TRBJ2-1, with D possibly TRBD1 on 5 matching bases. Germline V gives CDR1 MDHEN, CDR2 SYDVKM. V was trimmed by 5 bases and J by 12 bases, leaving 17 bases between them. This CDR3 region has 13 residues. In DNA, the CDR3 is TGTGCCAGCAGTAGACTGAAGGGGTGGGGGCAGTTCTTC. Protein sequence: CASSRLKGWGQFF.

This chain connects TRBV6-1 to TRBJ1-5, with no clear D. Germline values: CDR1 MNHNS, CDR2 SASEGT. V dropped 1 base and J dropped 7 bases, with 8 bases sitting between them. The CDR3 sequence is 13 residues long. CDR3 protein: CASSEGANQPQHF. Here the CDR3 DNA reads TGTGCCAGCAGTGAAGGGGCGAACCAGCCCCAGCATTTT.

This clone was seen only a few times. The chain couples TRBV2 to TRBJ2-2, with 11 bases identical to TRBD1. Germline V gene data show CDR1 as SNHLY and CDR2 as FYNNEI. V trimming: 3 bases; J trimming: 4 bases; junction bases outside the gene matches: 1. The CDR3 extends over 15 amino acids. CDR3 region: CASSDGTGGTGELFF. The CDR3 region has the DNA TGTGCCAGCAGTGATGGGACAGGGGGCACCGGGGAGCTGTTTTTT.

This chain connects TRBV5-1 to TRBJ2-1; tentatively, D is TRBD2 (6 bases). Germline loops: CDR1 SGHRS, CDR2 YFSETQ. Trimming pared 4 bases from V and 9 bases from J, leaving 17 bases between. The CDR3 sequence is 14 residues long. CDR3: CASSREVGRIEQFF. CDR3 in DNA: TGCGCCAGCAGCAGAGAAGTCGGGAGAATTGAGCAGTTCTTC.

The V gene is TRBV7-9, the J gene TRBJ2-1, with 13 bases that match TRBD2. V was clipped by 3 bases and J by 4 bases; unmatched bases: 6. CDR3 length: 17 amino acids. Germline CDR1 reads SEHNR; CDR2 reads FQNEAQ (reference sequence). The DNA for the CDR3 is TGTGCCAGCAGCTTGGGGACTAGCGGGGTCACTTACAATGAGCAGTTCTTC. Encoded protein: CASSLGTSGVTYNEQFF. The whole variable domain, filled in from reference TRBV7-9 and TRBJ2-1, reads DTGVSQNPRHKITKRGQNVTFRCDPISEHNRLYWYRQTLGQGPEFLTYFQNEAQLEKSRLLSDRFSAERPKGSFSTLEIQRTEQGDSAMYLCASSLGTSGVTYNEQFFGPGTRLTVL.

The J gene is TRBJ2-2, the V gene TRBV20-1, with no clear D. The CDR3 sequence is 11 residues long. Trimming removed 0 bases from V and 8 bases from J, with 4 bases in between. Germline V CDR1 and CDR2: DFQATT, SNEGSKA (reference sequence). CDR3 in amino acids: CSARDEGELFF. In DNA, the CDR3 is TGCAGTGCTAGAGACGAGGGGGAGCTGTTTTTT.

This chain joins TRBV6-5 and TRBJ2-3, with 7 nucleotides matching TRBD1. The V and J ends lost 6 bases and 4 bases, in that order; junction bases with no gene match: 10. From germline, CDR1 is MNHEY and CDR2 SVGAGI. This CDR3 comprises 15 residues. This chain's CDR3 is CASRKEGAGADTQYF. The CDR3 nucleotides read TGTGCCAGCAGGAAAGAGGGGGCCGGGGCAGATACGCAGTATTTT.

The gene calls are TRBV6-4 and TRBJ2-1; TRBD2 matches 11 bases. J lost 4 bases, V lost 3 bases, and 2 bases had no gene match. Germline loops: CDR1 MRHNA, CDR2 SNTAGT. The CDR3 has 15 residues. The CDR3 region is CASSEGLAGYNEQFF. The CDR3 DNA follows: TGTGCCAGCAGTGAAGGACTAGCGGGTTACAATGAGCAGTTCTTC.

The chain combines TRBV5-1 with TRBJ2-3, with D perhaps matching TRBD1 (6 bases). Germline loops: CDR1 SGHRS, CDR2 YFSETQ. The V and J ends lost 0 bases and 2 bases respectively, with 7 bases between them. The CDR3 is made up of 14 amino acids. The chain's CDR3 is CASSLEGDTDTQYF. Written as DNA, the CDR3 is TGCGCCAGCAGCTTGGAGGGGGACACAGATACGCAGTATTTT.

The J gene is TRBJ2-7, the V gene TRBV10-3; maybe TRBD2 (5 bases). V lost 0 bases, J lost 7 bases, and 13 bases lay in between. This CDR3 comprises 14 residues. CDR1 and CDR2 from the germline V gene are ENHRY and SYGVKD. The CDR3 spells CAISESKTTFEQYF. The CDR3 DNA is TGTGCCATCAGTGAGTCGAAGACTACCTTTGAGCAGTACTTC.